Listed here are 23 T cell receptor beta chains from one sample, sequenced in a study of blood T cell repertoires in COVID-19. Sequenced by immunoSEQ multiplex PCR; TCRdb stores in-frame clones only, minus some. The sample contains roughly 340,000 clones, around nine tenths of which appear only once. Sequencing was done on a sample of peripheral blood. These receptors were obtained from a woman in her seventies with COVID-19, enrolled during active disease.

V usage is TRBV28 and J usage is TRBJ1-4; TRBD1 aligns across 10 bases. The length of the CDR3 is 15 residues. V lost 6 bases, J lost 8 bases, and 9 bases stayed unmatched. Germline assignment: CDR1 MDHEN and CDR2 SYDVKM. The chain's CDR3 is CASSASGQGQEKLFF. As DNA, the CDR3 is TGTGCCAGCAGCGCGTCGGGACAGGGGCAGGAAAAACTGTTTTTT.

The chain employs TRBV24-1 and TRBJ1-2; D not certain. CDR1 and CDR2 (germline): KGHDR, SFDVKD. V shed 2 bases and J shed 4 bases, with 13 bases lying between them. The CDR3 covers 15 residues. The CDR3 coding sequence is TGTGCCACCAGTGATTCGGCCTCAACTATCTATGGCTACACCTTC. Translation: CATSDSASTIYGYTF.

This clone was seen only once. V usage is TRBV5-1 and J usage is TRBJ1-2; TRBD1 is a possible D gene (6 bases). Germline CDR1 and CDR2: SGHRS and YFSETQ. The CDR3 has 17 amino acids. The V gene lost 0 bases and the J gene lost 10 bases, with 25 bases spanning the gap. CDR3 sequence reads: CASSLAPTGSFMSDYTF. The CDR3 bases are TGCGCCAGCAGCTTGGCACCAACAGGGTCCTTCATGTCCGACTACACCTTC.

The gene calls are TRBV5-1 and TRBJ1-3; tentative D call: TRBD1 (5 bases). The CDR3 is 17 residues long. Trimming left V 0 bases short and J 2 bases short, with 15 bases between. Germline CDR1 reads SGHRS; CDR2 reads YFSETQ. For the CDR3, the DNA is TGCGCCAGCAGCTTGGTAGGCAGGGTCGGTCCTGGAAACACCATATATTTT. Translating gives CASSLVGRVGPGNTIYF.

V usage is TRBV29-1 and J usage is TRBJ2-3; D is perhaps TRBD2 (5 bases). V gave up 3 bases and J gave up 0 bases, with 7 bases separating them. In germline, CDR1 is SQVTM, CDR2 ANQGSEA. The CDR3 totals 13 residues. CDR3 sequence: CSVDEGSTDTQYF. The DNA of the CDR3 is TGCAGCGTTGATGAGGGTAGCACAGATACGCAGTATTTT.

CDR3 protein: CASSLAGQSSGNTIYF. The DNA for the CDR3 is TGCGCCAGCAGCTTGGCCGGACAATCGTCTGGAAACACCATATATTTT. The V and J genes are TRBV5-1 and TRBJ1-3; a possible D gene is TRBD1 (5 bases). The germline V gene has CDR1 SGHRS and CDR2 YFSETQ. Trimming removed 0 bases at V and 1 base at J, with 11 bases between. The CDR3 runs 16 residues.

The V and J genes are TRBV5-1 and TRBJ2-1, with 7 bases that match TRBD1. The junction had 6 bases not matched to a gene; V was cut back by 2 bases and J by 7 bases. This CDR3 comprises 14 residues. Germline lookup yields CDR1 SGHRS and CDR2 YFSETQ. This CDR3 reads CASSLPDRANEQFF. CDR3 nucleotide sequence: TGCGCCAGCAGCTTACCCGACAGGGCTAATGAGCAGTTCTTC.

The DNA of the CDR3 is TGCGCCAGCAGCCGGGGGGTAGGGGTCAACTCCGAGCAGTACTTC. Encoded protein: CASSRGVGVNSEQYF. The J gene is TRBJ2-7, the V gene TRBV5-1; 7 bases line up with TRBD2. With V trimmed by 4 bases and J by 6 bases, 13 bases remained unmatched. This CDR3 is 15 amino acids long. Germline V gene data show CDR1 as SGHRS and CDR2 as YFSETQ.

The chain recombines TRBV7-2 with TRBJ2-7; 7 bases are shared with TRBD2. CDR1 is SGHTA, CDR2 FQGNSA, per germline. With 5 bases clipped from V and 1 base from J, the junction kept 8 bases outside the gene matches. The CDR3 loop spans 15 amino acids. The CDR3 DNA sequence: TGTGCCAGCAGCCCGAATAGCGGGTCTTCCTACGAGCAGTACTTC. This encodes CASSPNSGSSYEQYF.

For this clone: This specimen includes other DNA sequences encoding the same CDR3. The rearrangement uses TRBV6-5 and TRBJ1-1; maybe TRBD1 (5 bases). Germline V lookup: CDR1 MNHEY, CDR2 SVGAGI. Trimming took 6 bases from V and 4 from J, leaving 12 bases between them. This CDR3 contains 13 residues. CDR3 in amino acids: CASSRGGRTEAFF. DNA of the CDR3: TGTGCCAGCAGCCGGGGGGGACGCACTGAAGCTTTCTTT.

Details on this clone: The same CDR3 is also encoded by other DNA sequences in this sample. J is TRBJ2-7 and V is TRBV5-1, with a weak D call TRBD1 (6 bases). Trimming cost V 2 bases and J 2 bases, with 8 bases left between them. Germline-derived CDR1 and CDR2 are SGHRS and YFSETQ. The length of the CDR3 is 13 residues. The CDR3 here is CASSLQGTYEQYF. CDR3 DNA sequence: TGCGCCAGCAGCTTACAGGGCACCTACGAGCAGTACTTC.

The chain joins TRBV18 to TRBJ2-2; 8 bases agree with TRBD2. V lost 5 bases and J lost 1; bases outside the gene matches: 6. This CDR3 is 16 amino acids long. Germline CDR1 KGHSH, CDR2 LQKENI. The CDR3 nucleotides are TGTGCCAGCTCAACGACAGCGGGGGAGAACACCGGGGAGCTGTTTTTT. Its protein is CASSTTAGENTGELFF.

This rearrangement joins TRBV18 to TRBJ1-2, with D possibly being TRBD1 (5 bases). Between the trimmed V and J ends, which lost 2 bases and 4 bases, there was a span of 17 bases. The CDR3 contains 16 residues. Germline V gene lookup returns CDR1 KGHSH and CDR2 LQKENI. The CDR3 nucleotides are TGTGCCAGCTCACCAGAGGTCAGGGTCGATGGCTATGGCTACACCTTC. It is translated as CASSPEVRVDGYGYTF. The complete variable domain, with remaining parts taken from reference TRBV18 and TRBJ1-2, reads NAGVMQNPRHLVRRRGQEARLRCSPMKGHSHVYWYRQLPEEGLKFMVYLQKENIIDESGMPKERFSAEFPKEGPSILRIQQVVRGDSAAYFCASSPEVRVDGYGYTFGSGTRLTVV.

The J gene is TRBJ1-2, the V gene TRBV9, with 10 positions matching TRBD1. The germline V gene has CDR1 SGDLS and CDR2 YYNGEE. The trim removed 3 bases at V and 5 bases at J, leaving 7 bases unmatched. This CDR3 comprises 15 residues. The CDR3: CASSAPRTGGYGYTF. Here the CDR3 DNA reads TGTGCCAGCAGCGCCCCAAGGACAGGGGGATATGGCTACACCTTC.

The chain is built from TRBV3-1 (or the pseudogene TRBV3-2) and TRBJ1-6; a possible D gene is TRBD1 (6 bases). Trimming removed 4 bases at V and 0 bases at J, with 10 bases between. The CDR3 is made up of 16 amino acids. Germline values: CDR1 LGHDT, CDR2 YNNKEL (reference sequence). The CDR3 loop is CASSPRGGSYNSPLHF. The CDR3 DNA reads as TGTGCCAGCAGCCCCAGGGGTGGCTCCTATAATTCACCCCTCCACTTT.

This clone appeared once. V is TRBV5-6 and J is TRBJ1-2; no definite D call. The CDR3 runs 13 residues. V shed 4 bases and J shed 8 bases, with 15 bases lying between them. CDR1 is SGHDT, CDR2 YYEEEE, per germline. This chain's CDR3 is CASSRPPGVGYTF. In DNA, the CDR3 is TGTGCCAGCAGCCGCCCGCCCGGAGTCGGCTACACCTTC.

The V gene is TRBV24-1, the J gene TRBJ2-5; 11 bases align to TRBD1. The CDR3 is 15 amino acids. After removal of 5 bases from V and 5 bases from J, the junction contained 6 bases not matched to a gene. Germline V gene sequence: CDR1 KGHDR, CDR2 SFDVKD. Here the CDR3 DNA reads TGTGCCACCAGTGGCCGGGACAGGGGGTGGGAGACCCAGTACTTC. The encoded protein is CATSGRDRGWETQYF.

The V call is TRBV7-8, the J call TRBJ1-6; D perhaps matches TRBD1 (6 bases). Germline V lookup: CDR1 SGHVS, CDR2 FQNEAQ. The CDR3 runs to 14 residues. V was trimmed by 0 bases and J by 6 bases, leaving 6 bases between them. The CDR3 bases are TGTGCCAGCAGCTTAGCGGACAGTAATTCACCCCTCCACTTT. Encoded protein: CASSLADSNSPLHF.

J is TRBJ2-5 and V is TRBV3-1 (or the pseudogene TRBV3-2), with 8 bases that match TRBD2. The CDR3 is made up of 14 amino acids. Per the germline V gene, CDR1 is LGHDT and CDR2 is YNNKEL (reference sequence). The ends lost 6 bases at V and 5 bases at J; junction bases unmatched: 8. The CDR3, as DNA: TGTGCCAGCAGTCTCAGGGGCGGGGGGGAGACCCAGTACTTC. Translated: CASSLRGGGETQYF.

CDR3 residues: CASSLVPTGFSPLHF. The CDR3 DNA is TGTGCCAGCAGCTTGGTGCCGACAGGGTTCTCACCCCTCCACTTT. The V gene is TRBV5-5, the J gene TRBJ1-6, with 7 bases identical to TRBD1. The germline CDR1 and CDR2 sequences are SGHKS and YYEKEE (reference sequence). With 0 bases clipped from V and 10 bases from J, the junction kept 7 bases outside the gene matches. The CDR3 runs 15 residues. Complete variable domain (other parts from reference TRBV5-5 and TRBJ1-6): DAGVTQSPTHLIKTRGQQVTLRCSPISGHKSVSWYQQVLGQGPQFIFQYYEKEERGRGNFPDRFSARQFPNYSSELNVNALLLGDSALYLCASSLVPTGFSPLHFGNGTRLTVT.

This chain uses TRBV4-3 with TRBJ2-1; a weak D match, TRBD2 (6 bases). The CDR3 is made up of 13 amino acids. The ends were cut back, 0 bases at V and 9 bases at J, with 9 bases in the middle. The germline V gene encodes CDR1 LGHNA and CDR2 YSLEER. CDR3 in amino acids: CASSQEPGSEQFF. For the CDR3, the DNA is TGCGCCAGCAGCCAAGAGCCCGGGAGTGAGCAGTTCTTC.

This chain links TRBV9 with TRBJ1-2; possibly TRBD1 for D (6 bases). This CDR3 has 16 amino acids. Germline-derived CDR1 and CDR2 are SGDLS and YYNGEE. V lost 2 bases and J lost 4, with 18 bases in between. The DNA of the CDR3 is TGTGCCAGCAGCGTGGACCACAGGGCCCTAAGCTATGGCTACACCTTC. This gives the protein CASSVDHRALSYGYTF.

This chain links TRBV5-1 with TRBJ2-3; D possibly corresponds to TRBD1 (6 bases). The germline V gene encodes CDR1 SGHRS and CDR2 YFSETQ. The CDR3 runs 15 residues. The V and J ends lost 1 base and 0 bases respectively, with 9 bases between them. CDR3 coding DNA: TGCGCCAGCAGCTTGAGCCAGGGGAGCACAGATACGCAGTATTTT. It translates to CASSLSQGSTDTQYF. Full variable domain (remainder filled in from reference TRBV5-1 and TRBJ2-3): KAGVTQTPRYLIKTRGQQVTLSCSPISGHRSVSWYQQTPGQGLQFLFEYFSETQRNKGNFPGRFSGRQFSNSRSEMNVSTLELGDSALYLCASSLSQGSTDTQYFGPGTRLTVL.